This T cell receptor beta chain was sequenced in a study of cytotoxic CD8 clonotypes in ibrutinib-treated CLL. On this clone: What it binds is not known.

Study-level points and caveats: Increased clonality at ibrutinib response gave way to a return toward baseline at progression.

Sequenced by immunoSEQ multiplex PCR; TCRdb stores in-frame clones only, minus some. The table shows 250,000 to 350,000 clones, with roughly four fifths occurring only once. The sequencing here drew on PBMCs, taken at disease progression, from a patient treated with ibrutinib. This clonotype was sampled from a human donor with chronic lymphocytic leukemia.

The CDR3 region has the DNA TGTGCCAGCAGTCGACAAGGAGCTAACTATGGCTACACCTTC. The encoded protein is CASSRQGANYGYTF. The chain joins TRBV28 to TRBJ1-2; no clear D gene. The CDR3 runs to 14 residues. Germline loops: CDR1 MDHEN, CDR2 SYDVKM. The germline V and J ends were trimmed by 5 bases and 0 bases, with 10 bases remaining between them.